Following are 23 T cell receptor beta chains from one sample sequenced in a study of CD8 T cells in ankylosing spondylitis. Each CDR3 protein is one row after TCRdb ran MiXCR on the 5' RACE reads. The profile covers roughly 150,000 distinct CDR3 sequences, with 9.8% appearing a single time and over 13% taken by the ten largest. The source material was blood, either unsorted or a sorted T cell fraction (not recorded which). The receptors derive from a female donor with ankylosing spondylitis or in good health (not recorded which).

The chain recombines TRBV7-9 with TRBJ2-2; 8 nucleotides match TRBD2. CDR3 size: 15 residues. V trimming: 1 base; J trimming: 6 bases; junction bases outside the gene matches: 4. CDR1 is SEHNR, CDR2 FQNEAQ, per germline (reference sequence). The CDR3 region has the DNA TGTGCCAGCAGCTTAGTCCCTAGCGGGTCCGGGGAGCTGTTTTTT. Translating it yields CASSLVPSGSGELFF.

This rearrangement joins TRBV2 to TRBJ2-1, with D tentatively TRBD2 (5 bases). The V end was cut by 0 bases, the J end by 0 bases, with 9 bases between. This CDR3 is 16 amino acids long. CDR1 and CDR2 (germline): SNHLY, FYNNEI. The CDR3 here is CASSEAWRSSYNEQFF. Written as DNA, the CDR3 is TGTGCCAGCAGTGAAGCCTGGAGGAGCTCCTACAATGAGCAGTTCTTC.

The chain uses TRBV25-1 and TRBJ1-5; possible D gene TRBD1, 5 bases. The CDR3 is made up of 15 amino acids. The V gene's germline CDR1 is MGHDK and CDR2 SYGVNS. Trimming cost V 4 bases and J 2 bases, with 12 bases left between them. The CDR3 DNA reads as TGTGCCAGCAGTGCGGGGCTAGGCGGCAATCAGCCCCAGCATTTT. Protein product: CASSAGLGGNQPQHF. Supplemented by reference TRBV25-1 and TRBJ1-5, the full variable domain reads EADIYQTPRYLVIGTGKKITLECSQTMGHDKMYWYQQDPGMELHLIHYSYGVNSTEKGDLSSESTVSRIRTEHFPLTLESARPSHTSQYLCASSAGLGGNQPQHFGDGTRLSIL.

This clonotype was picked up a small number of times. The chain has TRBV6-2 or TRBV6-3 and TRBJ2-3; D uncertain. Per germline, CDR1 MNHEY and CDR2 SVGEGT. The CDR3 loop spans 11 amino acids. V lost 2 bases to trimming and J lost 6 bases, with 3 bases between them. The CDR3 DNA is TGTGCCAGCAGTTACGGGGATACGCAGTATTTT. It is translated as CASSYGDTQYF.

This clonotype was observed a handful of times. The rearrangement joins TRBV2 to TRBJ2-1; D not certain. The CDR3 is made up of 10 amino acids. Trimming left V 9 bases short and J 9 bases short, with 9 bases between. Germline V CDR1 and CDR2: SNHLY, FYNNEI. CDR3 DNA: TGTGCCAGTCGGCTGGGTGAGCAGTTCTTC. It codes for CASRLGEQFF.

This clonotype came up many times. The J gene is TRBJ1-3, the V gene TRBV29-1; D unclear. V was clipped by 4 bases and J by 0 bases, with 7 bases between them. The CDR3 is 13 amino acids. From germline, CDR1 is SQVTM and CDR2 ANQGSEA. CDR3 DNA sequence: TGCAGCGTTGTGCAGCCCTCTGGAAACACCATATATTTT. It translates to CSVVQPSGNTIYF.

Only a few counts were recorded for this clonotype. The genes are TRBV4-3 and TRBJ2-5, with D perhaps matching TRBD1 (5 bases). V was clipped by 0 bases and J by 5 bases, with 13 bases between them. Germline V gene data show CDR1 as LGHNA and CDR2 as YSLEER. The length of the CDR3 is 15 residues. The CDR3 here is CASSQDREVDETQYF. CDR3 DNA: TGCGCCAGCAGCCAAGACAGGGAAGTGGACGAGACCCAGTACTTC.

The genes are TRBV20-1 and TRBJ2-3; perhaps TRBD2 as D (6 bases). Trimming removed 5 bases at V and 0 bases at J, with 24 bases between. Germline-derived CDR1 and CDR2 are DFQATT and SNEGSKA (reference sequence). This CDR3 comprises 18 residues. In DNA form, the CDR3 reads TGCAGTGCTTCTGGGGGACTCCTGAGGGGTAAAAGCACAGATACGCAGTATTTT. This translates into CSASGGLLRGKSTDTQYF.

Details on this clonotype: One end of the junction varies from germline; a read error may be responsible. The genes are TRBV7-7 and TRBJ2-5, with 11 bases lining up with TRBD2. Germline lookup yields CDR1 SSHAT and CDR2 FNYEAQ (reference sequence). The CDR3 consists of 16 residues. The CDR3 region has the DNA TGTGCTAGCAGCTTCGGTAGCGGGAGGGAAATGGAGACCCAGTACTTC. This sequence encodes CASSFGSGREMETQYF.

This clonotype was detected a few times. The CDR3 spells CSVWDSEAFF. DNA for the CDR3: TGCAGCGTTTGGGACAGCGAAGCTTTCTTT. The chain recombines TRBV29-1 with TRBJ1-1, with 7 bases aligning to TRBD1. The CDR3 covers 10 residues. Germline V gene sequence: CDR1 SQVTM, CDR2 ANQGSEA. V lost 5 bases to trimming and J lost 8 bases; unmatched junction nucleotides: 2.

The rearrangement joins TRBV4-3 to TRBJ2-1; 8 bases line up with TRBD2. V lost 4 bases and J lost 3; bases outside the gene matches: 8. The CDR3 runs 16 residues. The germline CDR1 and CDR2 sequences are LGHNA and YSLEER. In nucleotides, the CDR3 is TGCGCCAGCAGCCCGAGTCTAGCGGGCTTCTACAATGAGCAGTTCTTC. Its protein product is CASSPSLAGFYNEQFF.

This clonotype was found many times. This rearrangement joins TRBV20-1 to TRBJ2-7; D may correspond to TRBD1 or TRBD2 (5 bases each). CDR3 length equals 12 residues. In germline, CDR1 is DFQATT, CDR2 SNEGSKA (reference sequence). Trimming shortened V by 0 bases and J by 7 bases, and 10 bases separated the two germline ends. As DNA, the CDR3 is TGCAGTGCTAGAGAGGGGCAGCGGGAGCAGTACTTC. Protein sequence: CSAREGQREQYF.

This clonotype showed up just a few times. The rearrangement links TRBV6-5 to TRBJ2-5, with 8 bases aligning to TRBD2. V dropped 2 bases and J dropped 5; count of bases not matched to a gene: 7. This CDR3 has 15 amino acids. CDR1 is MNHEY and CDR2 is SVGAGI in the germline V gene. The CDR3 nucleotides read TGTGCCAGCAGTTACGGGCGGGAGGCGGGGGAGACCCAGTACTTC. Its protein is CASSYGREAGETQYF.

The genes are TRBV28 and TRBJ2-1, with 11 positions matching TRBD2. Germline V gives CDR1 MDHEN, CDR2 SYDVKM. The CDR3 is 16 amino acids. J lost 7 bases, V lost 2 bases, and 7 bases had no gene match. The CDR3 spells CASSLLGLAGSNEQFF. Here the CDR3 DNA reads TGTGCCAGCAGTTTACTAGGACTAGCGGGTTCTAATGAGCAGTTCTTC.

V gene TRBV6-5 combines with J gene TRBJ2-3; D is uncertain. This CDR3 comprises 13 residues. CDR1 and CDR2 from the germline V gene are MNHEY and SVGAGI. V lost 2 bases to trimming and J lost 0 bases, with 3 bases between them. CDR3 DNA: TGTGCCAGCAGTTACGGCAGCACAGATACGCAGTATTTT. Its translation is CASSYGSTDTQYF.

This chain connects TRBV7-9 to TRBJ2-6, with a weak D call TRBD2 (5 bases). V was clipped by 10 bases and J by 0 bases, with 13 bases between them. The germline CDR1 and CDR2 sequences are SEHNR and FQNEAQ (reference sequence). This CDR3 comprises 15 residues. The CDR3 loop reads CAISQRTSGANVLTF. CDR3 DNA sequence: TGTGCCATCAGTCAGCGGACCTCTGGGGCCAACGTCCTGACTTTC. Looking up the rest from reference TRBV7-9 and TRBJ2-6 gives the full variable domain: DTGVSQNPRHKITKRGQNVTFRCDPISEHNRLYWYRQTLGQGPEFLTYFQNEAQLEKSRLLSDRFSAERPKGSFSTLEIQRTEQGDSAMYLCAISQRTSGANVLTFGAGSRLTVL.

This clonotype was recorded many times. This chain joins TRBV5-1 and TRBJ2-7; possible D gene TRBD2, 5 bases. This CDR3 is built from 15 residues. V was clipped by 4 bases and J by 3 bases, with 17 bases between them. Germline V gene lookup returns CDR1 SGHRS and CDR2 YFSETQ. For the CDR3, the DNA is TGCGCCAGCAGCGAACCGGAGCGAGACTACTACGAGCAGTACTTC. It yields the protein CASSEPERDYYEQYF.

This clonotype was seen more than once but under ten times. The CDR3 DNA follows: TGTGCCTGGAGTGTCGGTACCTACAATGAGCAGTTCTTC. Translated, it gives CAWSVGTYNEQFF. The rearrangement links TRBV30 to TRBJ2-1; D is unresolved. Per the germline V gene, CDR1 is GTSNPN and CDR2 is SVGIG (reference sequence). The CDR3 is 13 residues long. Trimming shortened V by 0 bases and J by 2 bases, and 5 bases separated the two germline ends.

CDR3 nucleotide sequence: TGCGCCAGCATGGGGTACGAGCAGTACTTC. It is translated as CASMGYEQYF. This sequence joins TRBV5-1 and TRBJ2-7; no firm D call. Germline V gene lookup returns CDR1 SGHRS and CDR2 YFSETQ. This CDR3 is built from 10 residues. V lost 6 bases, J lost 4 bases, and 5 bases lay in between. The whole variable domain, remainder taken from reference TRBV5-1 and TRBJ2-7, is KAGVTQTPRYLIKTRGQQVTLSCSPISGHRSVSWYQQTPGQGLQFLFEYFSETQRNKGNFPGRFSGRQFSNSRSEMNVSTLELGDSALYLCASMGYEQYFGPGTRLTVT.

This clonotype was recorded many times. The chain joins TRBV7-8 to TRBJ2-7; 9 nucleotides match TRBD2. This CDR3 is 15 amino acids long. Germline values: CDR1 SGHVS, CDR2 FQNEAQ. Trimming removed 5 bases from V and 5 bases from J; junction bases left unmatched: 10. The DNA for the CDR3 is TGTGCCAGCAGCATTGGGGGACTAGCTCGAAACGAGCAGTACTTC. Translation: CASSIGGLARNEQYF.

This chain links TRBV2 with TRBJ1-1; 7 bases line up with TRBD1. CDR3 length: 14 residues. V dropped 5 bases and J dropped 12; count of bases not matched to a gene: 15. CDR1 is SNHLY, CDR2 FYNNEI, per germline. The chain's CDR3 is CASSPGQLVVGTFF. DNA of the CDR3: TGTGCCAGCAGTCCGGGACAGTTGGTGGTGGGAACTTTCTTT.

The chain joins TRBV27 to TRBJ2-7, with D unresolved. Germline-derived CDR1 and CDR2 are MNHEY and SMNVEV (reference sequence). The CDR3 consists of 13 residues. The V end lost 3 bases, the J end lost 2 bases, and 8 bases lay between the germline ends. CDR3 DNA sequence: TGTGCCAGCAGTTTCAGCCAGGCCTACGAGCAGTACTTC. Its translation: CASSFSQAYEQYF.

With regard to this clonotype: Germline is not matched at one junction end, which may reflect a read error. The chain couples TRBV10-2 to TRBJ1-1; D perhaps matches TRBD1 (5 bases). CDR1 and CDR2 (germline): WSHSY, SAAADI. This CDR3 is 15 amino acids long. CDR3 sequence: CASSETTVLDTEAFF. The DNA of the CDR3 is TGTGCCAGCAGTGAGACGACAGTGTTGGACACTGAAGCTTTCTTT.